Listed here are 29 T cell receptor beta chains from one sample, sequenced in a study of shared clonotypes between healthy human individuals. Generated by immunoSEQ multiplex PCR, the TCRdb table keeps only in-frame clones and is missing some. The data hold around 2.5 million clones, with 93% observed a single time. The sequencing input was naive CD4+ T cells from PBMCs. The subset is: CD45RA+ positively selected. The receptors shown here come from a man between 18 and 29 years old in good health. Some clones in this sample may be carry-over from other donors' samples.

This sequence joins TRBV28 and TRBJ1-2; possible D gene TRBD1, 5 bases. This CDR3 has 13 residues. V was clipped by 9 bases and J by 0 bases, with 11 bases between them. Germline V gene sequence: CDR1 MDHEN, CDR2 SYDVKM. The CDR3 DNA follows: TGTGCCAGTGAGGCGGGGGCTAACTATGGCTACACCTTC. Protein: CASEAGANYGYTF.

This clone was seen just once. This chain links TRBV28 with TRBJ2-1, with 9 bases that match TRBD2. Germline CDR1 is MDHEN and CDR2 is SYDVKM. V was pared by 4 bases and J by 7 bases, with 17 bases of the junction left unmatched. The CDR3 is 18 residues long. The CDR3 spells CASSSLQIAGAAGNEQFF. CDR3 nucleotide sequence: TGTGCCAGCAGTTCCTTACAGATAGCGGGAGCGGCTGGTAATGAGCAGTTCTTC.

The V gene is TRBV7-8, the J gene TRBJ2-2; maybe TRBD2 (5 bases). In germline, CDR1 is SGHVS, CDR2 FQNEAQ. The CDR3 loop spans 15 amino acids. V dropped 1 base and J dropped 5 bases, with 11 bases sitting between them. The CDR3 spells CASSLVRVHTGELFF. CDR3 in DNA: TGTGCCAGCAGCTTAGTGAGGGTTCATACCGGGGAGCTGTTTTTT.

This sequence joins TRBV29-1 and TRBJ2-3; D unresolved. The CDR3 sequence is 15 residues long. V gave up 4 bases and J gave up 6 bases, with 20 bases separating them. Germline V CDR1 and CDR2: SQVTM, ANQGSEA. CDR3 sequence: CSVVGGWRSRDTQYF. The CDR3 bases are TGCAGCGTTGTGGGCGGCTGGCGCTCGAGGGATACGCAGTATTTT.

The J gene is TRBJ2-2, the V gene TRBV5-4; tentatively, D is TRBD1 (6 bases). The CDR3 runs to 15 residues. V gave up 3 bases and J gave up 4 bases, with 13 bases separating them. CDR1 SGHNT and CDR2 YYREEE come from the germline V gene (reference sequence). This CDR3 reads CASSSFRRGTGELFF. CDR3 DNA: TGTGCCAGCAGCTCCTTCCGCAGGGGCACCGGGGAGCTGTTTTTT.

The chain uses TRBV19 and TRBJ1-2; perhaps TRBD1 as D (5 bases). The CDR3 has 15 residues. Trimming shortened V by 5 bases and J by 2 bases, and 15 bases separated the two germline ends. Germline CDR1 and CDR2: LNHDA and SQIVND (reference sequence). CDR3 DNA: TGTGCCAGTAGTTTGCCCGGTTGGGACAACTATGGCTACACCTTC. Translation gives CASSLPGWDNYGYTF.

The chain combines TRBV11-2 with TRBJ1-2; no clear D gene. Looked up from germline, CDR1 is SGHAT and CDR2 is FQNNGV. The CDR3 extends over 14 amino acids. V lost 5 bases, J lost 2 bases, and 12 bases lay in between. The DNA of the CDR3 is TGTGCCAGCAGCCCAGCACCAAACAACTATGGCTACACCTTC. Translation: CASSPAPNNYGYTF. Combining the CDR3 with reference TRBV11-2 and TRBJ1-2 gives the whole variable domain EAGVAQSPRYKIIEKRQSVAFWCNPISGHATLYWYQQILGQGPKLLIQFQNNGVVDDSQLPKDRFSAERLKGVDSTLKIQPAKLEDSAVYLCASSPAPNNYGYTFGSGTRLTVV.

The rearrangement uses TRBV14 and TRBJ1-5; D gene uncertain. Trimming left V 0 bases short and J 11 bases short, with 11 bases between. The CDR3 has 13 residues. The V gene's germline CDR1 is SGHDN and CDR2 FVKESK. The CDR3 nucleotides are TGTGCCAGCAGCCAAGACAGCCAAGGGACCCAGCATTTT. It specifies CASSQDSQGTQHF.

V usage is TRBV5-1 and J usage is TRBJ2-1; no reliable D call. The germline gives CDR1 SGHRS, CDR2 YFSETQ. This CDR3 is built from 14 residues. V was clipped by 5 bases and J by 2 bases, with 11 bases between them. The CDR3 loop reads CASSPSDPYNEQFF. The CDR3 DNA reads as TGCGCCAGCAGTCCGTCAGATCCCTACAATGAGCAGTTCTTC. Full variable domain (rest looked up from reference TRBV5-1 and TRBJ2-1): KAGVTQTPRYLIKTRGQQVTLSCSPISGHRSVSWYQQTPGQGLQFLFEYFSETQRNKGNFPGRFSGRQFSNSRSEMNVSTLELGDSALYLCASSPSDPYNEQFFGPGTRLTVL.

The chain joins TRBV29-1 to TRBJ2-5; TRBD1 aligns across 8 bases. Unmatched junction bases numbered 4, after V lost 2 bases and J lost 5 bases. Germline values: CDR1 SQVTM, CDR2 ANQGSEA. The CDR3 runs 13 residues. As DNA, the CDR3 is TGCAGCGTTGAACAGGGGGCCGGGGAGACCCAGTACTTC. Amino acid sequence: CSVEQGAGETQYF. The complete variable domain, with remaining parts taken from reference TRBV29-1 and TRBJ2-5, reads SAVISQKPSRDICQRGTSLTIQCQVDSQVTMMFWYRQQPGQSLTLIATANQGSEATYESGFVIDKFPISRPNLTFSTLTVSNMSPEDSSIYLCSVEQGAGETQYFGPGTRLLVL.

The chain is built from TRBV28 and TRBJ1-5; TRBD1 might be the D (5 bases). This CDR3 contains 17 residues. Trimming took 7 bases from V and 1 from J, leaving 20 bases between them. Germline V gene lookup returns CDR1 MDHEN and CDR2 SYDVKM. CDR3 in amino acids: CASTPGGYRISNQPQHF. The CDR3 DNA reads TGTGCCAGCACCCCGGGGGGGTATCGTATCAGCAATCAGCCCCAGCATTTT.

V is TRBV6-5 and J is TRBJ2-7; tentative D call: TRBD2 (6 bases). Germline CDR1 and CDR2: MNHEY and SVGAGI. The V and J ends lost 7 bases and 3 bases respectively, with 16 bases between them. The CDR3 is made up of 14 amino acids. CDR3 DNA: TGTGCCAGCAAAAGGAGCGGGCCCAGCTACGAGCAGTACTTC. It is translated as CASKRSGPSYEQYF.

As regards this clone: In the same sample, other DNA sequences code for this CDR3. The CDR3 here is CASSLGSGVQPQHF. The CDR3 nucleotides read TGCGCCAGCAGCTTGGGATCAGGGGTTCAGCCCCAGCATTTT. The rearrangement uses TRBV5-1 and TRBJ1-5, with D perhaps TRBD1 (6 bases). The CDR3 is 14 residues long. From germline, CDR1 is SGHRS and CDR2 YFSETQ. V lost 0 bases to trimming and J lost 6 bases, with 10 bases between them.

The chain combines TRBV19 with TRBJ2-3; the match to TRBD2 covers 10 bases. Trimming took 2 bases from V and 5 from J; bases not matched to a gene: 13. CDR1 and CDR2 from the germline V gene are LNHDA and SQIVND (reference sequence). The CDR3 is made up of 18 amino acids. The CDR3, as DNA: TGTGCCAGTAGTATATCTGGTAGCGGGAGGTGGTGGGAAGATACGCAGTATTTT. The encoded protein is CASSISGSGRWWEDTQYF.

There are a few counts of this clone. The chain is built from TRBV6-6 and TRBJ1-1; D possibly corresponds to TRBD1 (5 bases). CDR1 MNHNY and CDR2 SVGAGI come from the germline V gene (reference sequence). Trimming took off 0 bases at V and 14 bases at J, with 16 bases between the two ends. The CDR3 sequence is 13 residues long. The CDR3 loop is CASSYSGGTDRFF. CDR3 DNA: TGTGCCAGCAGTTACTCCGGGGGGACCGATCGCTTCTTT.

The chain recombines TRBV5-1 with TRBJ1-2; maybe TRBD1 (5 bases). The germline CDR1 and CDR2 sequences are SGHRS and YFSETQ. The CDR3 length is 15 residues. V lost 0 bases and J 3 bases, leaving 12 bases between the germline ends. Written as DNA, the CDR3 is TGCGCCAGCAGCTTGGCCGCGGGGCAAGACTATGGCTACACCTTC. Translation gives CASSLAAGQDYGYTF.

The gene calls are TRBV30 and TRBJ2-7; 9 positions match TRBD1. There are 16 residues in the CDR3. CDR1 GTSNPN and CDR2 SVGIG come from the germline V gene (reference sequence). J was trimmed by 2 bases and V by 0 bases; bases with no gene match: 8. The CDR3 coding sequence is TGTGCCTGGAGTGTATATAGGGGACAGGGACCCTACGAGCAGTACTTC. The encoded protein is CAWSVYRGQGPYEQYF. Full variable domain (outside the CDR3, taken from reference TRBV30 and TRBJ2-7): SQTIHQWPATLVQPVGSPLSLECTVEGTSNPNLYWYRQAAGRGLQLLFYSVGIGQISSEVPQNLSASRPQDRQFILSSKKLLLSDSGFYLCAWSVYRGQGPYEQYFGPGTRLTVT.

V gene TRBV28 combines with J gene TRBJ2-1, with TRBD1 matching over 7 bases. V lost 7 bases and J lost 1; bases outside the gene matches: 10. Germline lookup yields CDR1 MDHEN and CDR2 SYDVKM. CDR3 length equals 16 residues. The CDR3 DNA is TGTGCCAGCAAAACTTCTGAGGGGGCTTCCTACAATGAGCAGTTCTTC. It encodes CASKTSEGASYNEQFF.

V usage is TRBV2 and J usage is TRBJ2-2, with 8 bases fitting TRBD2. Germline V gives CDR1 SNHLY, CDR2 FYNNEI. CDR3 length equals 15 residues. V lost 6 bases and J lost 4; bases outside the gene matches: 7. The CDR3, as DNA: TGTGCCAGCAGCCCGGGGGGGTGGAGCACCGGGGAGCTGTTTTTT. Its translation is CASSPGGWSTGELFF.

This clone was found a few times. This same CDR3 is encoded by further DNA sequences in the sample. The CDR3 coding sequence is TGTGCCAGCAGTTTTAATGAAAAACTGTTTTTT. It yields the protein CASSFNEKLFF. The rearrangement uses TRBV28 and TRBJ1-4; D uncertain. The length of the CDR3 is 11 residues. CDR1 is MDHEN and CDR2 is SYDVKM in the germline V gene. Trimming removed 3 bases from V and 4 bases from J, with 0 bases in between.

The CDR3 nucleotides read TGTGCCACCAGCAGAGATCAAGTAACTAAACCCCGCTATGGCTACACCTTC. Translating gives CATSRDQVTKPRYGYTF. The V and J genes are TRBV15 and TRBJ1-2; no definite D call. This CDR3 comprises 17 residues. Deletions cut 0 bases from V and 4 bases from J, with 18 bases between. Germline V CDR1 and CDR2: LNHNV, YYDKDF (reference sequence).

The J gene is TRBJ2-5, the V gene TRBV4-1; no reliable D call. The V end was cut by 2 bases, the J end by 5 bases, with 9 bases between. Germline CDR1 reads MGHRA; CDR2 reads YSYEKL. The CDR3 covers 13 residues. CDR3 in amino acids: CASSQPGTETQYF. Here the CDR3 DNA reads TGCGCCAGCAGCCAACCAGGTACGGAGACCCAGTACTTC.

The chain couples TRBV28 to TRBJ1-4; no firm D call. Per germline, CDR1 MDHEN and CDR2 SYDVKM. V was clipped by 5 bases and J by 0 bases, with 19 bases between them. The CDR3 length is 18 residues. The CDR3 nucleotides read TGTGCCAGCAGTCCCCAACCGGCGGCCCATACAACTAATGAAAAACTGTTTTTT. Amino acids: CASSPQPAAHTTNEKLFF.

This chain connects TRBV9 to TRBJ1-1; no clear D. Per the germline V gene, CDR1 is SGDLS and CDR2 is YYNGEE. The CDR3 runs 12 residues. Trimming removed 4 bases at V and 3 bases at J, with 7 bases between. The CDR3 here is CASSPHDTEAFF. The CDR3 DNA is TGTGCCAGCAGCCCTCACGACACTGAAGCTTTCTTT.

V and J are TRBV10-3 and TRBJ1-2; D remains unclear. The CDR3 length is 14 residues. Per germline, CDR1 ENHRY and CDR2 SYGVKD. The V gene lost 2 bases and the J gene lost 3 bases, with 10 bases spanning the gap. The CDR3 bases are TGTGCCATCAGTGAGGGGGTTGGGGACTATGGCTACACCTTC. Amino acid sequence: CAISEGVGDYGYTF.

This clone was observed once. Additional DNA sequences in this sample encode the identical CDR3. The J gene is TRBJ2-1, the V gene TRBV2; 9 bases fit TRBD2. CDR3 length: 14 residues. CDR1 is SNHLY, CDR2 FYNNEI, per germline. The J segment lost 1 base and the V segment lost 6 bases, leaving 1 base of the junction unmatched. CDR3 in amino acids: CASRTSGSYNEQFF. The CDR3 DNA sequence: TGTGCCAGCAGGACTAGCGGATCCTACAATGAGCAGTTCTTC.

The chain carries TRBV5-1 and TRBJ2-3, with a tentative D call TRBD1 (5 bases). The V gene's germline CDR1 is SGHRS and CDR2 YFSETQ. Trimming stripped 2 bases from V and 5 bases from J, with 18 bases between. The CDR3 totals 16 residues. CDR3 nucleotide sequence: TGCGCCAGCAGCTTTGGGGCCCCAGGCAAGGGAGATACGCAGTATTTT. It encodes CASSFGAPGKGDTQYF.

The DNA for the CDR3 is TGTGCCAGCAGCTTAGCCCGGGAGTCCTACGAGCAGTACTTC. This translates into CASSLARESYEQYF. This chain connects TRBV13 to TRBJ2-7; TRBD2 might be the D (6 bases). Germline CDR1 and CDR2: PRHDT and FYEKMQ (reference sequence). Trimming pared 1 base from V and 1 base from J, leaving 8 bases between. The CDR3 consists of 14 residues.

The chain uses TRBV7-2 and TRBJ2-1, with TRBD2 matching over 15 bases. The CDR3 consists of 18 residues. Germline CDR1 and CDR2: SGHTA and FQGNSA. Trimming took 3 bases from V and 0 from J; bases not matched to a gene: 3. The DNA for the CDR3 is TGTGCCAGCAGCTTGGGACTAGCGGGAGGATTCTCCTACAATGAGCAGTTCTTC. It specifies CASSLGLAGGFSYNEQFF. The full variable domain, its missing parts supplied by reference TRBV7-2 and TRBJ2-1, is GAGVSQSPSNKVTEKGKDVELRCDPISGHTALYWYRQSLGQGLEFLIYFQGNSAPDKSGLPSDRFSAERTGGSVSTLTIQRTQQEDSAVYLCASSLGLAGGFSYNEQFFGPGTRLTVL.